Below, one T cell receptor (beta chain) is given with its context. Original handling: Reference gene primers were amplified, and this amplification served to estimate nucleated cell counts. Assay: immunoSEQ multiplex PCR; the TCRdb copy retains only in-frame clones and omits some. From that table come the V and J calls and clone size; the DNA was used to work out D and trimming. The sample lists 250,000 or so clones, more than 70% occurring once. Germline V gene lookup returns CDR1 LGHDT and CDR2 YNNKEL (reference sequence). Deletions cut 0 bases from V and 3 bases from J, with 6 bases between. The CDR3 loop spans 14 amino acids. The data belong to a study of blood T cell repertoires in COVID-19. Study-wide background: PBMCs, B-cell-depleted T cells, or T cells were the source of the cDNA or gDNA that made up the material.

The study assigned cohorts using participant-reported clinical history. The V call is TRBV3-1 (or the pseudogene TRBV3-2), the J call TRBJ1-3; D remains ambiguous. This sequence was found in a woman in her forties with acute COVID-19. The sequenced sample was PBMCs or T cells enriched from blood (not recorded which). For the CDR3, the DNA is TGTGCCAGCAGCCAAGACCGGAGTGGAAACACCATATATTTT. Translation: CASSQDRSGNTIYF.